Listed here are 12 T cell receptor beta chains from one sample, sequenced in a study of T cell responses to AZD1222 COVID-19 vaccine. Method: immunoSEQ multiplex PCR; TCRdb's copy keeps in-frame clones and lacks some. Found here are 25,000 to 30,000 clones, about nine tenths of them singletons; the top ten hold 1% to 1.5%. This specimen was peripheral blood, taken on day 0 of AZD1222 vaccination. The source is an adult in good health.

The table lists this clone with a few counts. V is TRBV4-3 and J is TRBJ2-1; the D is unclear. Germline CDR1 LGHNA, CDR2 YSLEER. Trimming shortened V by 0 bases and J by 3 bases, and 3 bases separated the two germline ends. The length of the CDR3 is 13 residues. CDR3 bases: TGCGCCAGCAGCCAAGACGGCTACAATGAGCAGTTCTTC. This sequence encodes CASSQDGYNEQFF.

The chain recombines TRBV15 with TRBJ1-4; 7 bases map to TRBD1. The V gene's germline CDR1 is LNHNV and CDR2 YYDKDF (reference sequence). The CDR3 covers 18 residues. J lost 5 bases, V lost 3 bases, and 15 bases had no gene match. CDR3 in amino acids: CATSSGEFFSGGNEKLFF. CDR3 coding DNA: TGTGCCACCAGCAGTGGGGAGTTTTTTTCAGGGGGAAATGAAAAACTGTTTTTT.

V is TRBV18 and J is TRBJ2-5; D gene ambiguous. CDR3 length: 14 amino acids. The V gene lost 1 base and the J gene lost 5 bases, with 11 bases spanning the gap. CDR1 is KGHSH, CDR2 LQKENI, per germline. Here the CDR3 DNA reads TGTGCCAGCTCACCACGAACAAGGCAGGAGACCCAGTACTTC. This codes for CASSPRTRQETQYF.

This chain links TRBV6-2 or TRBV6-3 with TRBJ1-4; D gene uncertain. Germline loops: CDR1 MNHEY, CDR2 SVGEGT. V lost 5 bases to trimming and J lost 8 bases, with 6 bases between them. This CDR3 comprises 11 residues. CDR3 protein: CASSQLEKLFF. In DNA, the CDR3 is TGTGCCAGCAGTCAACTCGAAAAACTGTTTTTT.

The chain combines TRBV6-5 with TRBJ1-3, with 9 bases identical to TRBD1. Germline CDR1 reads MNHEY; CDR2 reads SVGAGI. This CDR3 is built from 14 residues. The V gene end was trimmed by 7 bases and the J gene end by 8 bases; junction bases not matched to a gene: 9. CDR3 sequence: CASIRQGVAYTIYF. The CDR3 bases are TGTGCCAGCATAAGACAGGGGGTTGCATACACCATATATTTT.

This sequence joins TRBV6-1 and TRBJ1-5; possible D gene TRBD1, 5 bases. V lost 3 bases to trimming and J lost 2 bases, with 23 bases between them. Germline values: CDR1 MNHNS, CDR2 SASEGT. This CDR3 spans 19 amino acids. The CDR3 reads CASSEPPTGTTLGNQPQHF. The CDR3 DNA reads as TGTGCCAGCAGTGAGCCCCCCACGGGGACTACGTTGGGCAATCAGCCCCAGCATTTT.

As DNA, the CDR3 is TGTGCCAGCAGCTCCTTTAGCGGGAACCTATACGAGCAGTACTTC. Protein sequence: CASSSFSGNLYEQYF. J is TRBJ2-7 and V is TRBV7-2, with 8 nucleotides matching TRBD2. Trimming at V came to 4 bases and at J to 4 bases, leaving 9 bases not matched to a gene. Germline values: CDR1 SGHTA, CDR2 FQGNSA. The CDR3 length is 15 residues.

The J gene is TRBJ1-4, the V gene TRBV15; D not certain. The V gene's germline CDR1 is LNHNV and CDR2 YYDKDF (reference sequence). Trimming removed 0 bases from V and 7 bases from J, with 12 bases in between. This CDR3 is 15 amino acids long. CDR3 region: CATSRDKGLGEKLFF. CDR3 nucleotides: TGTGCCACCAGCAGAGATAAGGGCCTTGGTGAAAAACTGTTTTTT.

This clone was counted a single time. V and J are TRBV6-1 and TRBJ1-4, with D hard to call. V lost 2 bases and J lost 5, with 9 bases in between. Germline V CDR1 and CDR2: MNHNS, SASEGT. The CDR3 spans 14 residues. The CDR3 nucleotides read TGTGCCAGCAGTGAATATAGCAGGAATGAAAAACTGTTTTTT. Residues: CASSEYSRNEKLFF.

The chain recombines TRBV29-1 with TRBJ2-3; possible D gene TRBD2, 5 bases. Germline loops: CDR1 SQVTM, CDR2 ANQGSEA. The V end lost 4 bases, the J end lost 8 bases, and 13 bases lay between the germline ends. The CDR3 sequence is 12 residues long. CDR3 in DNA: TGCAGCGTTGCGCGTACCCGGGGTACGCAGTATTTT. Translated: CSVARTRGTQYF.

CDR3 in DNA: TGCAGCGTGGGTCTACTCTCCTACAATGAGCAGTTCTTC. Protein sequence: CSVGLLSYNEQFF. The chain combines TRBV29-1 with TRBJ2-1; D not certain. With 6 bases removed from V and 0 bases from J, the gap between germline ends came to 9 bases. CDR1 and CDR2 from the germline V gene are SQVTM and ANQGSEA. The CDR3 length is 13 residues.

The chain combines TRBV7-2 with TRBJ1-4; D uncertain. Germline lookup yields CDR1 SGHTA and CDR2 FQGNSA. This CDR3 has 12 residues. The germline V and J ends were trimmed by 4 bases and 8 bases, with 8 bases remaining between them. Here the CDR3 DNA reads TGTGCCAGCAGCTCTAGTGGAGAAAAACTGTTTTTT. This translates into CASSSSGEKLFF. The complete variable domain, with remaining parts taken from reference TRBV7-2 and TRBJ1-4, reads GAGVSQSPSNKVTEKGKDVELRCDPISGHTALYWYRQSLGQGLEFLIYFQGNSAPDKSGLPSDRFSAERTGGSVSTLTIQRTQQEDSAVYLCASSSSGEKLFFGSGTQLSVL.